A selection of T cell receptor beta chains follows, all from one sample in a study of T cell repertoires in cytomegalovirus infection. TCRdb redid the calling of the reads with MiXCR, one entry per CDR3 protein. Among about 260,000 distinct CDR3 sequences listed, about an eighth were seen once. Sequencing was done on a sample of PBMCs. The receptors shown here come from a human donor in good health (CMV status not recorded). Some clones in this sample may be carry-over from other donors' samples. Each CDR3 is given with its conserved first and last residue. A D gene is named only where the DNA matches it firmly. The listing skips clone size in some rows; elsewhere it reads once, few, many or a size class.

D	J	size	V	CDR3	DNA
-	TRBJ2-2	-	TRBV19	CASSIEAGTINTGELFF	TGTGCCAGTAGTATAGAGGCGGGGACAATTAACACCGGGGAGCTGTTTTTT
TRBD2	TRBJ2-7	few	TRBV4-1	CASSHRGGPYEQYF	TGCGCCAGCAGCCATCGGGGGGGGCCCTACGAGCAGTACTTC
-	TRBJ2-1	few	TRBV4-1	CASSQGKAGEQFF	TGCGCCAGCAGCCAAGGAAAAGCGGGTGAGCAGTTCTTC
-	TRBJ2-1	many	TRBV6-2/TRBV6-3	CASSYSTRKEQFF	TGTGCCAGCAGTTACTCAACAAGGAAGGAGCAGTTCTTC
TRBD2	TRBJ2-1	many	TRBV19	CASSLRESGHNEQFF	TGTGCCAGTAGTTTGCGGGAGTCTGGCCACAATGAGCAGTTCTTC
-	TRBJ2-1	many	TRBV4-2	CASTQSSDPYNEQFF	TGTGCCAGCACGCAGAGCTCCGACCCCTACAATGAGCAGTTCTTC
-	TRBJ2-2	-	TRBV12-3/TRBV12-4	CASSSHTGELFF	TGTGCCAGCAGTTCCCACACCGGGGAGCTGTTTTTT
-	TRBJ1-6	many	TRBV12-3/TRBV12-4	CAIPGRWGSSYNSPLHF	TGTGCCATTCCGGGACGATGGGGGAGCTCCTATAATTCACCCCTCCACTTT
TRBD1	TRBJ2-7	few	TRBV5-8	CASSLGGTGGFGYEQYF	TGTGCCAGCAGCTTGGGCGGGACAGGGGGCTTCGGATACGAGCAGTACTTC
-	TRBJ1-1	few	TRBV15	CATSRESGRPEAFF	TGTGCCACCAGCAGAGAATCAGGGAGGCCTGAAGCTTTCTTT
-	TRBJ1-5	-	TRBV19	CASSMGHPGLANQPQHF	TGTGCCAGTAGTATGGGACACCCAGGATTAGCAAATCAGCCCCAGCATTTT
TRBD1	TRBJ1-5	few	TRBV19	CASRDRGDQQPQHF	TGTGCCAGTAGGGACAGGGGGGATCAACAGCCCCAGCATTTT
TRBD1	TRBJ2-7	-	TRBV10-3	CAISGVRDRVVYEQYF	TGTGCCATCAGTGGTGTCCGGGACAGGGTGGTCTACGAGCAGTACTTC
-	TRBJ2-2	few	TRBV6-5	CASSATGELFF	TGTGCCAGCAGTGCCACCGGGGAGCTGTTTTTT
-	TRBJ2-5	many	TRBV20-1	CSADQETQYF	TGCAGTGCTGATCAAGAGACCCAGTACTTC
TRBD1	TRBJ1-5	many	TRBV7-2	CASSLTSGTGTLWQPQHF	TGTGCCAGCAGCTTAACCTCCGGGACAGGAACGTTGTGGCAGCCCCAGCATTTT
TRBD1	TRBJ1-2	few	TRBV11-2	CASSRDSNYYGYTF	TGTGCCAGCAGCCGGGACAGTAACTACTATGGCTACACCTTC
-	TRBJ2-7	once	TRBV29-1	CSVPWGLTGQYF	TGCAGCGTTCCCTGGGGTCTTACGGGGCAGTACTTC
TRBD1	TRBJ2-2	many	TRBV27	CASSRTGEPANTGELFF	TGTGCCAGCAGTAGAACAGGGGAGCCAGCGAACACCGGGGAGCTGTTTTTT
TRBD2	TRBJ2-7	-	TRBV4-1	CASSQLAAIPYEQYF	TGCGCCAGCAGCCAGCTAGCGGCAATACCTTACGAGCAGTACTTC
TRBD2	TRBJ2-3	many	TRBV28	CASRTGTTSTDTQYF	TGTGCCAGCAGAACCGGGACTACAAGCACAGATACGCAGTATTTT
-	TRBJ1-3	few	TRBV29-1	CSVVRGAFTGNTIYF	TGCAGCGTTGTCAGGGGCGCTTTTACTGGAAACACCATATATTTT
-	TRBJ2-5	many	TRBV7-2	CASSIGQGQETQYF	TGTGCCAGCAGCATAGGCCAGGGCCAAGAGACCCAGTACTTC
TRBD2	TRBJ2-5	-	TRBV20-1	CSASPLAGLRKTQYF	TGCAGTGCTAGTCCCCTAGCGGGACTAAGGAAGACCCAGTACTTC
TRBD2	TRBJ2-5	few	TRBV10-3	CAISAVAGGRRETQYF	TGTGCCATCAGCGCAGTAGCGGGGGGAAGGCGGGAGACCCAGTACTTC
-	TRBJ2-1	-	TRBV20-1	CSAGGADPSSYNEQFF	TGCAGTGCTGGGGGGGCAGACCCTAGCTCCTACAATGAGCAGTTCTTC
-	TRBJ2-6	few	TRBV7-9	CASSSNSGANVLTF	TGTGCCAGCAGCTCGAACTCTGGGGCCAACGTCCTGACTTTC
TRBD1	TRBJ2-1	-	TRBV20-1	CSAPASGTGGNEQFF	TGCAGTGCTCCCGCCTCCGGGACAGGGGGCAATGAGCAGTTCTTC
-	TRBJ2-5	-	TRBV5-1	CASSFGTPETQYF	TGCGCCAGCAGCTTCGGGACTCCGGAGACCCAGTACTTC
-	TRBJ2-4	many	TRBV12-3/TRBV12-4	CASSLARVVAKNIQYF	TGTGCCAGCAGTTTAGCCCGGGTGGTAGCCAAAAACATTCAGTACTTC
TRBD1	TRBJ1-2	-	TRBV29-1	CSVEMGTGYGYTF	TGCAGCGTTGAAATGGGGACAGGCTATGGCTACACCTTC
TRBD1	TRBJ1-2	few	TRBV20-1	CSARTRTGENYGYTF	TGCAGTGCTAGAACGCGGACAGGGGAGAACTATGGCTACACCTTC
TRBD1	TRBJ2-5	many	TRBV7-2	CASSPRDSSWETQYF	TGTGCCAGCAGCCCGAGGGACAGCTCATGGGAGACCCAGTACTTC
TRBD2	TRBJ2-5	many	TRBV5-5	CASSKGLAGGETQYF	TGTGCCAGCAGCAAAGGACTAGCGGGAGGAGAGACCCAGTACTTC
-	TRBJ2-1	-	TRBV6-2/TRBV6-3	CASKAGFNEQFF	TGTGCCAGCAAGGCAGGTTTCAATGAGCAGTTCTTC
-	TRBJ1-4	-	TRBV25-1	CASSKRQGLINEKLFF	TGTGCCAGCAGCAAACGGCAGGGACTGATTAATGAAAAACTGTTTTTT
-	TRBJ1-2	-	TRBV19	CASSISRVHGYTF	TGTGCCAGTAGTATCTCCAGGGTTCATGGCTACACCTTC
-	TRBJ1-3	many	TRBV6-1	CASSRDLAGSGNTIYF	TGTGCCAGCAGTCGGGACCTCGCAGGGTCTGGAAACACCATATATTTT
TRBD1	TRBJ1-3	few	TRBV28	CAIQQGAGNTIYF	TGTGCCATCCAGCAGGGGGCTGGAAACACCATATATTTT
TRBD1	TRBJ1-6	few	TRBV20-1	CSARPQRRTGGVKALHF	TGCAGTGCTAGACCGCAGCGGAGGACAGGGGGCGTTAAAGCCCTCCACTTT
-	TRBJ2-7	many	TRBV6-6	CASSEYEQYF	TGTGCCAGCAGCGAGTACGAGCAGTACTTC
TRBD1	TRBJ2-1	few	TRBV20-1	CSAGGQGVRNEQFF	TGCAGTGCTGGGGGACAGGGTGTCCGCAATGAGCAGTTCTTC
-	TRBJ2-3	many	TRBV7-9	CASSFTRVQYF	TGTGCCAGCAGCTTCACAAGGGTGCAGTATTTT
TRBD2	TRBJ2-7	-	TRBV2	CASSGGGSYEQYF	TGTGCCAGCAGCGGCGGGGGTTCCTACGAGCAGTACTTC
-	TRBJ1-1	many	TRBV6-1	CASSEMQGLTEAFF	TGTGCCAGCAGTGAGATGCAGGGACTGACTGAAGCTTTCTTT
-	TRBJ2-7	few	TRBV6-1	CASSQEGKGYEQYF	TGTGCCAGCAGCCAAGAGGGCAAGGGCTACGAGCAGTACTTC
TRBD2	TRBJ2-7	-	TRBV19	CASSSGTSGYEQYF	TGTGCCAGTAGTTCCGGGACTAGCGGCTACGAGCAGTACTTC
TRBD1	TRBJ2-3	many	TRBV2	CAVQDRPGTDTQYF	TGTGCCGTACAGGACAGGCCTGGCACAGATACGCAGTATTTT
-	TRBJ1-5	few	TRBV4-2	CASSQDRQPQHF	TGTGCCAGCAGCCAAGACCGTCAGCCCCAGCATTTT
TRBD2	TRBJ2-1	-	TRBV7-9	CASRAPSGGVLNNEQFF	TGTGCCAGCAGAGCTCCTAGCGGGGGGGTCCTAAACAATGAGCAGTTCTTC
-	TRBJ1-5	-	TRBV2	CASSLQGTGNQPQHF	TGTGCCAGCAGCCTACAGGGAACAGGCAATCAGCCCCAGCATTTT
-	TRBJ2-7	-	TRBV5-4	CASSLGAAREQYF	TGTGCCAGCAGCTTGGGCGCGGCTCGGGAGCAGTACTTC
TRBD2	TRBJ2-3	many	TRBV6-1	CASSEARGGPDTQYF	TGTGCCAGCAGTGAAGCGCGGGGGGGCCCAGATACGCAGTATTTT
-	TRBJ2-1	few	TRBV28	CASTGPNHNEQFF	TGTGCCAGCACCGGGCCTAACCACAATGAGCAGTTCTTC
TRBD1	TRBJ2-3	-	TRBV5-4	CASSLQGAPASTDTQYF	TGTGCCAGCAGTTTACAGGGGGCCCCTGCTAGCACAGATACGCAGTATTTT
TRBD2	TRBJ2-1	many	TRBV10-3	CAISESLAGNYNEQFF	TGTGCCATCAGTGAGTCCCTAGCGGGAAACTACAATGAGCAGTTCTTC
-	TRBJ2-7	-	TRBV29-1	CSVHTSPGDYEQYF	TGCAGCGTCCACACCTCCCCGGGAGACTACGAGCAGTACTTC